The clone carrying this TCR beta chain was counted a single time. Clinical histories supplied by participants themselves formed the basis of cohort assignment. This sample is part of a study of blood T cell repertoires in COVID-19. Method: immunoSEQ multiplex PCR; TCRdb's copy keeps in-frame clones and lacks some. Among roughly 270,000 clones listed, roughly 80% were seen once. Source material: PBMCs or T cells enriched from blood (not recorded which). This clonotype was obtained from a man in his forties or fifties who had been exposed to COVID-19.

CDR3 amino acids: CASATDYEQYF. DNA of the CDR3: TGCGCCAGCGCGACAGACTACGAGCAGTACTTC. The V call is TRBV5-1, the J call TRBJ2-7; possibly TRBD1 for D (5 bases). Per the germline V gene, CDR1 is SGHRS and CDR2 is YFSETQ. CDR3 size: 11 residues. Trimming pared 7 bases from V and 3 bases from J, leaving 8 bases between.